A selection of T cell receptor beta chains follows, all from one sample in a study of blood T cells in healthy people across ages. TCRdb ran MiXCR on the 5' RACE reads and lists one entry per CDR3 protein. The data show about 1.1 million distinct CDR3 sequences, more than 30% seen once. Sequencing input: blood. Every receptor here comes from a young man in good health. Both conserved end residues are part of each CDR3. Each record gives: clone size, V gene, J gene, D gene, CDR3 DNA, CDR3 protein. The D gene is left open where the match is weak. Clone size is stated in some rows and not others, as once, few, many or a class when expanded.

.	TRBV28	TRBJ1-1	TRBD1	TGTGCCAGCAACGAACCGGCAGGGGGTTACCAAGCTTTCTTT	CASNEPAGGYQAFF
few	TRBV7-2	TRBJ2-7	.	TGTGCCAGCAGCCATGTTAGTCCTAAGAACGAGCAGTACTTC	CASSHVSPKNEQYF
.	TRBV12-3/TRBV12-4	TRBJ2-3	.	TGTGCCAGCAGTTTAGGAAGCACAGATACGGAGTATTTT	CASSLGSTDTEYF
.	TRBV4-3	TRBJ2-5	TRBD2	TGCGCCAGCAGCTTAACTAGCGAGCCCGGAGAGACCCAGTACTTC	CASSLTSEPGETQYF
few	TRBV7-2	TRBJ2-7	.	TGTGCCAGCAGTCTCGACTCCGAGAAATCCTACGAGCAGTACTTC	CASSLDSEKSYEQYF
.	TRBV6-5	TRBJ1-6	TRBD1	TGTGCCAGCAGCCCGGACAGGTCACCCCTCCACTTT	CASSPDRSPLHF
few	TRBV4-1	TRBJ1-4	.	TGCGCCAGCAGCCAAGGCCGGGGAATAGCTAATGAAAAACTGTTTTTT	CASSQGRGIANEKLFF
.	TRBV29-1	TRBJ2-2	TRBD1	TGCAGCGTTTCAGGGACAGCGAACACCGGGGAGCTGTTTTTT	CSVSGTANTGELFF
few	TRBV7-9	TRBJ1-2	TRBD1	TGTGCCAGCAGCTCGACGACAGGGTCCGCGTATGGCTACACCTTC	CASSSTTGSAYGYTF
few	TRBV11-1	TRBJ1-2	.	TGTGCCAGCAGCTCCAAGGGGTTGAACTATGGCTACACCTTC	CASSSKGLNYGYTF
.	TRBV9	TRBJ2-7	TRBD1	TGTGCCAGCAACAGGGGCTCCTACAATGAGCAGTACTTC	CASNRGSYNEQYF
.	TRBV7-2	TRBJ2-5	.	TGTGCCAGCAGCTTAGCCCCAGACCAAGAGACCCAGTACTTC	CASSLAPDQETQYF
.	TRBV12-3/TRBV12-4	TRBJ2-1	TRBD1	TGTGCCAGCAGAGGGGACAGTAGGAATGAGCAGTTCTTC	CASRGDSRNEQFF
many	TRBV29-1	TRBJ1-2	.	TGCAGCGTTGGGGACGTCTACTATGGCTACACCTTC	CSVGDVYYGYTF
.	TRBV15	TRBJ2-3	TRBD1	TGTGCCACCAAGTTGGACAGGGGGAGCACAGATACGCAGTATTTT	CATKLDRGSTDTQYF
.	TRBV7-9	TRBJ2-3	.	TGTGCCAGCTCGGACAGCGGGACCACAGATACGCAGTATTTT	CASSDSGTTDTQYF
.	TRBV28	TRBJ1-5	.	TGTGCCAGCAGTTTAGTCGGCCAGGCGGATCAGCCCCAGCATTTT	CASSLVGQADQPQHF
.	TRBV28	TRBJ1-3	.	TGTGCCAGCAGTCCTATAAGGGATGGAAACACCATATATTTT	CASSPIRDGNTIYF
.	TRBV12-3/TRBV12-4	TRBJ2-3	.	TGTGCCAGCAGTTTAGCCTCTGTGGAGACAGGTACGCAGTATTTT	CASSLASVETGTQYF
few	TRBV7-8	TRBJ2-3	.	TGTGCCAGCAATCAGGGGATCACAGATACGCAGTATTTT	CASNQGITDTQYF
.	TRBV7-8	TRBJ1-1	.	TGTGCCAGCAGAAAGCAGGCTTCCACTGAAGCTTTCTTT	CASRKQASTEAFF
.	TRBV7-2	TRBJ2-1	.	TGTGCCAGCAGCTTCAGCGGTAAATCTGAGCAGTTCTTC	CASSFSGKSEQFF
.	TRBV6-2/TRBV6-3	TRBJ1-2	.	TGTGCCAGCAGTTATTTAAGCTTTAATGATCTCACCTTC	CASSYLSFNDLTF
.	TRBV6-2/TRBV6-3	TRBJ1-6	.	TGTGCCAGCGGGCAGCTGAATTCACCCCTCCACTTT	CASGQLNSPLHF
few	TRBV4-3	TRBJ1-4	.	TGCGCCAGCAGCCAAGAGGAGGGCTCAACTAATGAAAAACTGTTTTTT	CASSQEEGSTNEKLFF
.	TRBV4-3	TRBJ2-3	TRBD1	TGCGCCAGCAGCCAAGGGACAGGGGGTGGAGATACGCAGTATTTT	CASSQGTGGGDTQYF
few	TRBV30	TRBJ1-1	TRBD1	TGTGCCTGGGACAGGGGGAAGGACACTGAAGCTTTCTTT	CAWDRGKDTEAFF
many	TRBV4-1	TRBJ1-1	.	TGCGCCAGCAGCCCTCAGACAGGAGACACTGAAGCTTTCTTT	CASSPQTGDTEAFF
.	TRBV27	TRBJ2-3	.	TGTGCCAGCAGTTTCCTGGTGAGCGGCATAGATACGCAGTATTTT	CASSFLVSGIDTQYF
.	TRBV6-5	TRBJ2-7	.	TGTGCCAGCAGTTACTCTCCCGGCACGGGTGGCAATGAGCAGTACTTC	CASSYSPGTGGNEQYF
.	TRBV20-1	TRBJ1-4	.	TGCAGTGCTAGAGATCTAGTTCTACGGGAGAATGAAAAACTGTTTTTT	CSARDLVLRENEKLFF
few	TRBV5-1	TRBJ2-3	.	TGCGCCAGCAGCTTGAAGATGACGCTAGCAGATACGCAGTATTTT	CASSLKMTLADTQYF
.	TRBV6-5	TRBJ2-7	.	TGTGCCAGCAGCCCCATTCGAGCCGGCGAGCAGTACTTC	CASSPIRAGEQYF
.	TRBV3-1	TRBJ2-7	.	TGTGCCAGCAGCCAGGGACTCCCGGACCAATACCAATACGAGCAGTACTTC	CASSQGLPDQYQYEQYF
.	TRBV12-3/TRBV12-4	TRBJ2-5	.	TGTGCCAGCAGCCAGCCCCTCCAAGAGACCCAGTACTTC	CASSQPLQETQYF
.	TRBV20-1	TRBJ2-2	.	TGCAGTGCTAGCTCGGTGAACACCGGGGAGCTGTTTTTT	CSASSVNTGELFF
.	TRBV7-9	TRBJ1-2	.	TGTGCCAGCAGCTTAGAAGGGGGTCACTATGGCTACACCTTC	CASSLEGGHYGYTF
few	TRBV4-1	TRBJ2-1	.	TGCGCCAGCAGCCAAGGGGGTATTGATGAGCAGTTCTTC	CASSQGGIDEQFF
.	TRBV4-3	TRBJ1-2	.	TGCGCCAGCAGCCAAGGGGCTTGGGGCGTCATCAGTCGGGACTATGGCTACACCTTC	CASSQGAWGVISRDYGYTF
.	TRBV5-8	TRBJ1-1	.	TGTGCCAGCAGCTATACGTGGAGGGGTACGTACACTGAAGCTTTCTTT	CASSYTWRGTYTEAFF